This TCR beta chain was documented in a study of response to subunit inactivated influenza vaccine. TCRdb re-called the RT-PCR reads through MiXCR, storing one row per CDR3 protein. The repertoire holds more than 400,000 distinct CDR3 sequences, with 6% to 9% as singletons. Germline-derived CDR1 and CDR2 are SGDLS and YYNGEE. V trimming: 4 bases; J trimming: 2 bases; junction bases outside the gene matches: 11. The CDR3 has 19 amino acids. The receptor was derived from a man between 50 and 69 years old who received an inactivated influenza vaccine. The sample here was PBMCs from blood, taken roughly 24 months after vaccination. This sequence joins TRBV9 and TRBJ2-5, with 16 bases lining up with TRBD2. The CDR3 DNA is TGTGCCAGCAGCCCAAGCCTGGGGACTAGCGGGAGGGGGCAAGAGACCCAGTACTTC. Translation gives CASSPSLGTSGRGQETQYF.